This TCR beta chain was identified in a study of naive and memory T cell subsets. A note on this clonotype: Its matching antigen is unknown.

Separate alpha and beta amplification began at the second PCR step. Four subsets defined by CD45RA and CD27 were sorted after CD3, CD4, CD8 and live/dead staining. Study findings and constraints: Expression changes during T cell differentiation may affect RNA-based TCR counts. Each distinct alpha or beta sequence counts as one clonotype.

Both TRBC1 and TRBC2 were covered by a beta constant-region primer of two equimolar oligonucleotides. TCRdb redid the calling of the UMI-ligation and nested PCR reads with MiXCR, one entry per CDR3 protein. The table has over 75,000 distinct CDR3 sequences, around 13% seen once; the top ten hold 0.75% to 0.95%. V was pared by 5 bases and J by 1 base, with 4 bases of the junction left unmatched. The length of the CDR3 is 15 residues. The chain combines TRBV12-3 or TRBV12-4 with TRBJ2-1; 8 bases match TRBD2. The source of this sequence is a human donor in good health. The sample consisted of central memory CD4+ T cells from blood. This chain's CDR3 is CASSKPGGSYNEQFF. CDR3 nucleotides: TGTGCCAGCAGTAAGCCGGGGGGGTCCTACAATGAGCAGTTCTTC.